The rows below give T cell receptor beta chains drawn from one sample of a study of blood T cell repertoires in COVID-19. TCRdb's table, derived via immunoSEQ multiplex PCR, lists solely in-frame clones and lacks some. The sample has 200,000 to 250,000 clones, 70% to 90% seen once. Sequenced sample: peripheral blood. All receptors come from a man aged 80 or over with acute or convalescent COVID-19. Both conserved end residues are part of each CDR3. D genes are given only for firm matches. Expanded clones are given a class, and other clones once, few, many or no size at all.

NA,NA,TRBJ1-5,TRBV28,CASSLKLGDNQPQHF,TGTGCCAGCAGTTTAAAGTTAGGGGACAATCAGCCCCAGCATTTT
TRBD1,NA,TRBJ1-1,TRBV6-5,CASSKTGGNTEAFF,TGTGCCAGCAGCAAAACAGGGGGGAACACTGAAGCTTTCTTT
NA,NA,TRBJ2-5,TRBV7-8,CASSSQRAGETQYF,TGTGCCAGCAGTTCCCAACGGGCAGGGGAGACCCAGTACTTC
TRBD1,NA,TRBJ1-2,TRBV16,CASSPGQRANYGYTF,TGTGCCAGCAGCCCGGGACAGAGAGCTAACTATGGCTACACCTTC
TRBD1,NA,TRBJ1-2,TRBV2,CASSSGQGPYGYTF,TGTGCCAGCAGTTCGGGACAGGGTCCCTATGGCTACACCTTC
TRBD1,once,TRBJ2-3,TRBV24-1,CATGEGTGTDTQYF,TGTGCCACCGGCGAGGGGACAGGGACAGATACGCAGTATTTT
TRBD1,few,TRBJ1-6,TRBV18,CASSQDRVNSPLHF,TGTGCCAGCTCACAGGACAGGGTGAATTCACCCCTCCACTTT
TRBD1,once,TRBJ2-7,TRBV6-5,CASRKPGQTYEQYF,TGTGCCAGCAGAAAACCGGGACAGACCTACGAGCAGTACTTC
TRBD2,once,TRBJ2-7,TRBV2,CASRGTSGMKRVEQYF,TGTGCCAGCAGGGGGACTAGCGGGATGAAACGGGTCGAGCAGTACTTC
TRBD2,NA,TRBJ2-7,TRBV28,CASSKKGLAGGDEQYF,TGTGCCAGCAGCAAAAAAGGACTAGCGGGAGGCGACGAGCAGTACTTC
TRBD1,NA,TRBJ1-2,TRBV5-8,CASSARMGTVYGYTF,TGTGCCAGCAGCGCGAGAATGGGGACAGTCTATGGCTACACCTTC
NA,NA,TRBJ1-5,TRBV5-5,CASSPTGTNQPQHF,TGTGCCAGCAGCCCAACCGGGACTAACCAGCCCCAGCATTTT
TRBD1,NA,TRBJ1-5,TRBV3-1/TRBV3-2,CASSQDRQGPAFRQPQHF,TGTGCCAGCAGCCAAGATAGACAGGGGCCAGCCTTTCGTCAGCCCCAGCATTTT
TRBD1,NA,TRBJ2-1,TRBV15,CATSRARDRYNEQFF,TGTGCCACCAGCAGAGCCCGGGACAGGTACAATGAGCAGTTCTTC
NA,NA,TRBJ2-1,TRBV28,CASSLEGVGNDEQFF,TGTGCCAGCAGTTTAGAGGGGGTAGGCAATGATGAGCAGTTCTTC
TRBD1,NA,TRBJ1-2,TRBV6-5,CAVRDSANYGYTF,TGTGCCGTCCGGGACAGCGCTAACTATGGCTACACCTTC
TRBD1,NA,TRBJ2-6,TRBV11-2,CASSLYRGLSSGANVLTF,TGTGCCAGCAGCTTATACAGGGGGCTTAGCTCTGGGGCCAACGTCCTGACTTTC
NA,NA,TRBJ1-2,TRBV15,CATRAGAGDGYTF,TGTGCCACCAGGGCAGGGGCAGGAGATGGCTACACCTTC
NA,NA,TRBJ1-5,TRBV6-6,CASSYGQNHQPQHF,TGTGCCAGCAGTTACGGACAGAACCATCAGCCCCAGCATTTT
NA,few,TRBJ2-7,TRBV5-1,CASSLFQNPQYEQYF,TGCGCCAGCAGCTTGTTCCAGAATCCCCAATACGAGCAGTACTTC
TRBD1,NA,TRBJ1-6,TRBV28,CASSPGGDNSPLHF,TGTGCCAGCAGCCCAGGGGGCGATAATTCACCCCTCCACTTT
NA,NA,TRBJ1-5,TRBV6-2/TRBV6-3,CASSYSSGNQPQHF,TGTGCCAGCAGCTACTCGTCGGGCAATCAGCCCCAGCATTTT
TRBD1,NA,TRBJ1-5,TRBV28,CASSSRDRGTLQPQHF,TGTGCCAGCAGTTCCCGGGACAGGGGCACGTTACAGCCCCAGCATTTT
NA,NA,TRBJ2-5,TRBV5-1,CASSSLGETQYF,TGCGCCAGCAGCAGTCTAGGAGAGACCCAGTACTTC
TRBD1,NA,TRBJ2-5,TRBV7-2,CASSPDRGYQETQYF,TGTGCCAGCAGCCCGGACAGGGGGTACCAAGAGACCCAGTACTTC
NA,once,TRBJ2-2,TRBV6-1,CASSEIRGSTGELFF,TGTGCCAGCAGTGAAATAAGGGGTTCCACCGGGGAGCTGTTTTTT
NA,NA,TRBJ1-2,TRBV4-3,CASSQENRGNYGYTF,TGCGCCAGCAGCCAAGAGAACCGAGGGAACTATGGCTACACCTTC
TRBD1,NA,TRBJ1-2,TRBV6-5,CASSYSQGSGDYGYTF,TGTGCCAGCAGTTACTCACAGGGGTCGGGGGACTATGGCTACACCTTC
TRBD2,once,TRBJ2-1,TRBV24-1,CATSDGLAGYNEQFF,TGTGCCACCAGTGATGGACTAGCGGGATACAATGAGCAGTTCTTC
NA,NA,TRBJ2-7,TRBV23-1,CASSPGAGRPLFGVEQYF,TGCGCCAGCAGTCCCGGCGCGGGACGGCCTCTCTTTGGAGTCGAGCAGTACTTC
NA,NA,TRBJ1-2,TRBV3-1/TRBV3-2,CASSHLNRGFNYGYTF,TGTGCCAGCAGCCACTTAAATCGAGGATTTAACTATGGCTACACCTTC
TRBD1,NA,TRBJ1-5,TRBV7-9,CASSVGTGDPKNQPQHF,TGTGCCAGCAGCGTCGGGACAGGGGATCCTAAAAATCAGCCCCAGCATTTT
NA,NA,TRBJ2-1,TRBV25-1,CASSAWTTPNEQFF,TGTGCCAGCAGTGCCTGGACTACGCCGAATGAGCAGTTCTTC
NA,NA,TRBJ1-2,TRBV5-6,CASSLGQGGYGYTF,TGTGCCAGCAGCTTGGGGCAGGGAGGCTATGGCTACACCTTC
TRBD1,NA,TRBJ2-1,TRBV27,CASRGGTGEYNEQFF,TGTGCCAGCAGGGGGGGGACAGGGGAGTACAATGAGCAGTTCTTC
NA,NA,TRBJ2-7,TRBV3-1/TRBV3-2,CASSQVSGVSYEQYF,TGTGCCAGCAGCCAAGTGTCGGGAGTCTCCTACGAGCAGTACTTC
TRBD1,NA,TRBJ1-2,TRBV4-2,CASSQDPQDRAYGYTF,TGTGCCAGCAGCCAAGACCCCCAGGACAGGGCGTACGGCTACACCTTC
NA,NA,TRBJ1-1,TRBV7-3,CASSLTVSTEAFF,TGTGCCAGCAGCTTGACAGTCAGCACTGAAGCTTTCTTT
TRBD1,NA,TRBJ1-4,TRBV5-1,CASSSGQENEKLFF,TGCGCCAGCAGCTCGGGACAGGAAAATGAAAAACTGTTTTTT
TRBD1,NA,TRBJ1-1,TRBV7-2,CASSPPRGTGGRRVAFF,TGTGCCAGCAGCCCCCCCAGAGGGACAGGGGGGCGGAGGGTAGCTTTCTTT
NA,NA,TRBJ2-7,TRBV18,CASSPARVKHEQYF,TGTGCCAGCTCACCAGCCAGGGTCAAGCACGAGCAGTACTTC
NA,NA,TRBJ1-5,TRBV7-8,CASSPRGLNNQPQHF,TGTGCCAGCAGCCCTCGGGGACTCAACAATCAGCCCCAGCATTTT
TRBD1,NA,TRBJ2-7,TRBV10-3,CAISESRDSFIGGVPGEQYF,TGTGCCATCAGTGAGTCTAGGGACAGCTTCATTGGGGGAGTCCCGGGCGAGCAGTACTTC
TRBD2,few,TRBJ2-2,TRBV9,CASSVGTSGNTGELFF,TGTGCCAGCAGCGTAGGTACTAGCGGGAACACCGGGGAGCTGTTTTTT
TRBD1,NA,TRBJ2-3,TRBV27,CASSPQGDPSTDTQYF,TGTGCCAGCAGCCCTCAGGGGGACCCTAGCACAGATACGCAGTATTTT
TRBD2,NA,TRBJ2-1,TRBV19,CASSRGGSSYNEQFF,TGTGCCAGTAGTAGGGGGGGGAGCTCCTACAATGAGCAGTTCTTC
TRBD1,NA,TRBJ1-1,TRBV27,CASSGLRTGANTEAFF,TGTGCCAGCAGTGGACTAAGGACAGGGGCTAACACTGAAGCTTTCTTT